The present TCR beta chain was sequenced within a study of T cell clones after liver transplantation. Overall study: TCRbeta sequencing after a pre-transplant mixed lymphocyte reaction identified graft-donor-reactive clones, later tracked in post-transplant blood. As an antigen-independent comparator, third-party-reactive TCRbeta sequences came from pre-transplant mixed lymphocyte reactions.

Profiled with immunoSEQ multiplex PCR; TCRdb holds only in-frame clones, not every one. Of 45,000 to 60,000 clones in the sample, 70% were seen once. CD3+CD4+ and CD3+CD8+ cells were FACS-sorted from thawed unstimulated PBMCs. There are 14 residues in the CDR3. Deletions cut 2 bases from V and 4 bases from J, with 7 bases between. Germline CDR1 SGHDT, CDR2 YYEEEE. The source material was CD4+ T cells from blood, sampled at the approximately 16-month timepoint. The chain links TRBV5-6 to TRBJ2-6; unclear D gene. The origin of this receptor is a human patient who received a liver transplant. Some T cells may have originated in the graft donor. The DNA for the CDR3 is TGTGCCAGCAGCTTAAACCCGGGGGCCAACGTCCTGACTTTC. This sequence encodes CASSLNPGANVLTF. Full variable domain (outside the CDR3, taken from reference TRBV5-6 and TRBJ2-6): DAGVTQSPTHLIKTRGQQVTLRCSPKSGHDTVSWYQQALGQGPQFIFQYYEEEERQRGNFPDRFSGHQFPNYSSELNVNALLLGDSALYLCASSLNPGANVLTFGAGSRLTVL.